This TCR beta chain was sequenced in a study of blood T cell repertoires in COVID-19. Study information: The United States, Italy and Spain were the sources of the acute and convalescent COVID-19 samples. The analysed material was cDNA or gDNA that came from T cells, B-cell-depleted T cells, or PBMCs.

As originally analysed: Cell counts per sample came from amplifying reference gene primers. Profiled with immunoSEQ multiplex PCR; TCRdb holds only in-frame clones, not every one. V and J calls and clone size are given by that table; D and trimming were obtained from the DNA. The sample records about 150,000 clones, approximately 87% being singletons. The sample consisted of peripheral blood. This clonotype was obtained from a woman between 45 and 65 years old with active or convalescent COVID-19.

CDR3: CASRSPDTQYF. The CDR3 DNA is TGTGCCAGCCGGAGCCCGGATACGCAGTATTTT. The rearrangement joins TRBV18 to TRBJ2-3; D is undetermined. The CDR3 is 11 residues long. V dropped 8 bases and J dropped 6 bases, with 9 bases sitting between them. Germline V gene lookup returns CDR1 KGHSH and CDR2 LQKENI.